Listed below are T cell receptor beta chains from one sample, sequenced in a study of T cells after yellow fever vaccination. TCRdb analysed the 5' RACE reads with MiXCR anew, one entry per CDR3 protein. Counted here are about 30,000 distinct CDR3 sequences, roughly 4.5% occurring once; the ten biggest clones make up just over 45%. The sequencing used CD8+ T cells sorted from PBMCs, collected 5 days after the yellow fever booster vaccination. These receptors came from a man under 40 who received the YFV17D yellow fever vaccine. Both conserved end residues are part of each CDR3. The D gene is left open where the match is weak. Clone size is stated in some rows and not others, as once, few, many or a class when expanded.

j_call d_call v_call clone_size cdr3_nt cdr3_aa
TRBJ2-7 TRBD1 TRBV7-6 many TGTGCCAGCAGCCCAAATCTAGGACAGGGATTGGATGGGCAGTACTTC CASSPNLGQGLDGQYF
TRBJ2-7 NA TRBV16 many TGTGCCAGCAGCCACTGGGCAGGCGATATCTCCTACGAGCAGTACTTC CASSHWAGDISYEQYF
TRBJ2-2 NA TRBV9 many TGTGCCAGCAGCCCTTCGACCTCCGGCACCGGGGAGCTGTTTTTT CASSPSTSGTGELFF
TRBJ2-7 TRBD2 TRBV20-1 many TGCAGTGCTAGAGATAGGACTAGCGGACGGCGCTACGAGCAGTACTTC CSARDRTSGRRYEQYF
TRBJ2-1 TRBD1 TRBV7-9 many TGTGCCAGCAGCGTTGCAGGGGGTGGACGGCCAAATGAGCAGTTCTTC CASSVAGGGRPNEQFF
TRBJ2-5 TRBD2 TRBV4-2 many TGTGCCAGCAGCCCTCGGACTAGCGGGGACCAAGAGACCCAGTACTTC CASSPRTSGDQETQYF
TRBJ2-7 NA TRBV4-3 many TGCGCCAGCAGCCAAGGGGGACCGCTCTACGAGCAGTACTTC CASSQGGPLYEQYF
TRBJ2-3 TRBD2 TRBV10-1 many TGCGCCAGCAGTACACTAGCGGGAGGAAGCGCAGATACGCAGTATTTT CASSTLAGGSADTQYF
TRBJ1-5 TRBD1 TRBV12-5 many TGTGCTAGTGGGTATGGGACAGGGTCCAATCAGCCCCAGCATTTT CASGYGTGSNQPQHF
TRBJ2-3 TRBD2 TRBV2 many TGTGCCAGCAATAATCCACCGGGACTAGCGGGAGGGCCGGTCACAGATACGCAGTATTTT CASNNPPGLAGGPVTDTQYF
TRBJ2-5 NA TRBV20-1 many TGCAGTATCTGGACTCCCCAAGAGACCCAGTACTTC CSIWTPQETQYF
TRBJ2-7 NA TRBV7-2 many TGTGCCAGCAGCCCTGCGGGCCAGGGGACAAATCCCTACGAGCAGTACTTC CASSPAGQGTNPYEQYF
TRBJ2-2 TRBD2 TRBV15 many TGTGCCACCAGTCCACGCCGGGGGGCCGGGGAGCTGTTTTTT CATSPRRGAGELFF
TRBJ1-2 NA TRBV5-6 many TGTGCCAGCAGCTCAGACGGCGCCTATGGCTACACCTTC CASSSDGAYGYTF
TRBJ2-2 NA TRBV10-1 many TGCGCCAGCAGTGACAGCCCAACCGGGGAGCTGTTTTTT CASSDSPTGELFF
TRBJ2-7 TRBD2 TRBV7-2 many TGTGCCAGCAGCTCCCGAACTAGCGGGGGCTCCTACGAGCAGTACTTC CASSSRTSGGSYEQYF
TRBJ2-1 TRBD1 TRBV29-1 many TGCAGCGTTCCGGGACAGGGGTATGTCAGTGAGCAGTTCTTC CSVPGQGYVSEQFF
TRBJ2-7 NA TRBV9 many TGTGCCAGCAGCGTAGGAGGTGGGCAGGGCCATAACGAGCAGTACTTC CASSVGGGQGHNEQYF
TRBJ2-3 TRBD2 TRBV5-4 many TGTGCCAGCAAAGTGGCGGGAGGATCCACAGATACGCAGTATTTT CASKVAGGSTDTQYF
TRBJ2-7 TRBD1 TRBV5-1 many TGCGCCAGCAGCTTCCACAGGGGGCCATGGAGTTACGAGCAGTACTTC CASSFHRGPWSYEQYF
TRBJ2-7 TRBD2 TRBV29-1 many TGCAGCGTTGAAGCGGGTAGCGGGAGCTCCTACGAGCAGTACTTC CSVEAGSGSSYEQYF
TRBJ2-7 NA TRBV19 few TGTGCCAGTAGTATAGGATGGGTAGCCGGTAGCTCCTACGAGCAGTACTTC CASSIGWVAGSSYEQYF
TRBJ2-7 NA TRBV11-2 many TGTGCCAGCAGCTTAGAAACTGTTTCCTACGAGCAGTACTTC CASSLETVSYEQYF
TRBJ2-2 NA TRBV13 few TGTGCCAGCAGCTTCTCTGTCACCGGGGAGCTGTTTTTT CASSFSVTGELFF
TRBJ2-1 TRBD2 TRBV20-1 many TGCAGTGCTAGAGATCAAGGTATGGCGGGAGGGCCCAATGAGCAGTTCTTC CSARDQGMAGGPNEQFF
TRBJ2-1 TRBD1 TRBV10-3 many TGTGCCATCAGTGAATTGTGGCAGGGGGAGCACAATGAGCAGTTCTTC CAISELWQGEHNEQFF
TRBJ2-2 TRBD2 TRBV9 NA TGTTCCAAAGGGACTAGCGGGACGGAAGCCGGGGAGCTGTTTTTT CSKGTSGTEAGELFF
TRBJ2-1 TRBD2 TRBV7-9 many TGTGCCAGCAGCTCGCTAGCGGGAGTGTTGGATGAGCAGTTCTTC CASSSLAGVLDEQFF
TRBJ2-7 NA TRBV25-1 many TGTGCCAGCAGTGGCTACGAGCAGTACTTC CASSGYEQYF
TRBJ2-5 NA TRBV20-1 many TGCAGTCCAGTGGGGGTGAAAGAGACCCAGTACTTC CSPVGVKETQYF
TRBJ2-3 NA TRBV10-1 many TGCGCCAGCAGTGAGTGGCCGGGAGCAGATACGCAGTATTTT CASSEWPGADTQYF
TRBJ2-1 NA TRBV6-4 many TGTGCCAGCAGTGACTCGCTTTCGCCTTACAATGAGCAGTTCTTC CASSDSLSPYNEQFF
TRBJ2-1 NA TRBV2 few TGTGCCTTCAGTCCTCCTCAGGCTAGTTCGCACCCGGACTATGAGCAGTTCTTC CAFSPPQASSHPDYEQFF
TRBJ2-2 NA TRBV27 many TGTGCCAGCAGTTTCCCCGATTCCGTGGAGCTGTTTTTT CASSFPDSVELFF
TRBJ1-1 TRBD1 TRBV4-3 NA TGCGCCAGCCAGGGGGTGACTGAAGCTTTCTTT CASQGVTEAFF
TRBJ2-5 NA TRBV27 many TGTGCCAGCAGCAGCGTCGGGGCAGATCAAGAGACCCAGTACTTC CASSSVGADQETQYF
TRBJ1-4 NA TRBV7-6 many TGTGCCAGCAGCTTATCAGGAGGGGAGACTAATGAAAAACTGTTTTTT CASSLSGGETNEKLFF
TRBJ2-2 NA TRBV7-2 many TGTGCCAGCAGCCCACTGAGCGCAACCGGGGAGCTGTTTTTT CASSPLSATGELFF
TRBJ2-7 NA TRBV12-3/TRBV12-4 many TGTGCCAGCAGTTTAGCGGGGAACGAGCAGTACTTC CASSLAGNEQYF
TRBJ2-7 NA TRBV10-2 many TGCGCCAGCAGGACACACCTCTACGAGCAGTACTTC CASRTHLYEQYF
TRBJ2-1 TRBD2 TRBV2 many TGTGCCACCCCCCGGGCTAGCGGGGGCCTGGATGAGCAGTTCTTC CATPRASGGLDEQFF
TRBJ2-1 NA TRBV6-1 many TGTGCCAGCCTGGTGGACGACTCCTACAATGAGCAGTTCTTC CASLVDDSYNEQFF
TRBJ1-3 NA TRBV28 many TGTGCCAGCAGCCAGGGGCGGCTCTCTGGAAACACCATATATTTT CASSQGRLSGNTIYF
TRBJ2-5 NA TRBV4-3 many TGCGCCAGCAGCCAAGATATCGTACTAGGAGGGGCCCAAGAGACCCAGTACTTC CASSQDIVLGGAQETQYF
TRBJ2-7 NA TRBV6-2/TRBV6-3 many TGTGCCAGCAGCGTCACCCCTTCCGACCCCTCCTTC CASSVTPSDPSF
TRBJ2-7 TRBD2 TRBV20-1 many TGCAGTGCTAGAGAAGTACTAGCGTCGACCCCGGACGAGCAGTACTTC CSAREVLASTPDEQYF
TRBJ2-7 NA TRBV5-1 many TGCGCCAGCACCCCGCCCGACAGTTCCTACGAGCAGTACTTC CASTPPDSSYEQYF
TRBJ2-7 TRBD1 TRBV29-1 many TGCAGCGTTGGGGGGGGACAGGGGGCCTACGAGCAGTACTTC CSVGGGQGAYEQYF
TRBJ1-1 NA TRBV7-8 many TGTGCCAGCAGAGGACAGACCCCATTTGAAGCTTTCTTT CASRGQTPFEAFF
TRBJ2-3 NA TRBV18 few TGTGCCAGCTCACCACCGAGGGGATCTAGCACAGATACGCAGTATTTT CASSPPRGSSTDTQYF
TRBJ1-6 NA TRBV13 many TGTGCCAGCAGCTTTTCGACTAATTCACCCCTCCACTTT CASSFSTNSPLHF
TRBJ2-2 NA TRBV10-3 many TGTGCCATCGAGTGGGGGAACACCGGGGAGCTGTTTTTT CAIEWGNTGELFF
TRBJ2-1 NA TRBV6-1 many TGTGCCAGCAGCGATAGCGGTATCGTCGGCAATGAGCAGTTCTTC CASSDSGIVGNEQFF
TRBJ1-4 TRBD1 TRBV6-5 many TGTGCCAGCAGTTATCAGGGGGATAATGAAAAACTGTTTTTT CASSYQGDNEKLFF
TRBJ2-4 NA TRBV15 many TGTGCCACCAGCAGAGATGGAGCCCTAGGAAACATTCAGTACTTC CATSRDGALGNIQYF